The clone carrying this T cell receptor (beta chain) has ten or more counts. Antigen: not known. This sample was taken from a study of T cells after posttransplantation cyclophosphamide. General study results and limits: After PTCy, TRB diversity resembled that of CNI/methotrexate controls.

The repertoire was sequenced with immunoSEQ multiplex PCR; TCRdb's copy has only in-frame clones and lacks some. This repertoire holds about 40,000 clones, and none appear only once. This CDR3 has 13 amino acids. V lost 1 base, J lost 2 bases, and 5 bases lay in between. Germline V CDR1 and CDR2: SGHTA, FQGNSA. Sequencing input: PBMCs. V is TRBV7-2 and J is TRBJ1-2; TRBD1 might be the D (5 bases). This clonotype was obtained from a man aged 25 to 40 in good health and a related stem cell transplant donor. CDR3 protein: CASSLGQNYGYTF. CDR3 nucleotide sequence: TGTGCCAGCAGCTTAGGACAGAACTATGGCTACACCTTC.